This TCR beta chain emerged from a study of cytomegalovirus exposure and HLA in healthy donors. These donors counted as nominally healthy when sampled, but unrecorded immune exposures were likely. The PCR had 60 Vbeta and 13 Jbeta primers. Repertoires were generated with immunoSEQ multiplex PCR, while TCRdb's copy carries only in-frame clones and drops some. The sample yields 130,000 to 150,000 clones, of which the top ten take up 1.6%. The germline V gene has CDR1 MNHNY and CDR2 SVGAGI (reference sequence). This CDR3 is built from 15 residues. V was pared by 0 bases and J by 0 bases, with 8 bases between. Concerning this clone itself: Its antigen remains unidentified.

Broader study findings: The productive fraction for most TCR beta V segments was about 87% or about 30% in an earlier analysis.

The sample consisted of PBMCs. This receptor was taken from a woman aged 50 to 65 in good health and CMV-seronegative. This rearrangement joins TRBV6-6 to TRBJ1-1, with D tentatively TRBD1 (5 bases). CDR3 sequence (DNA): TGTGCCAGCAGTTACTCGGGGGGGATGAACACTGAAGCTTTCTTT. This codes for CASSYSGGMNTEAFF.